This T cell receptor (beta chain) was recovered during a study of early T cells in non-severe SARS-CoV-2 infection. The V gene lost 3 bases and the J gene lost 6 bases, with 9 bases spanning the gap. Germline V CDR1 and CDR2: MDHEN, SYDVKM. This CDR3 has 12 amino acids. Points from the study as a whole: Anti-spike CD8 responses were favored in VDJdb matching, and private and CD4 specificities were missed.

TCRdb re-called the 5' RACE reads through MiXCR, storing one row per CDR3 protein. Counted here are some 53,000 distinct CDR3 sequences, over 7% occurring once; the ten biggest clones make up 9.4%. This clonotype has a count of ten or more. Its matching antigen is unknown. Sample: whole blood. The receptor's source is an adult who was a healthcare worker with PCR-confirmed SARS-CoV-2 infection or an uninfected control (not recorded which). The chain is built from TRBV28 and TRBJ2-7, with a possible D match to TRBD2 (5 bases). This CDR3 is CASSLLASEQYF. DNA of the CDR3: TGTGCCAGCAGTTTGCTAGCATCCGAGCAGTACTTC.